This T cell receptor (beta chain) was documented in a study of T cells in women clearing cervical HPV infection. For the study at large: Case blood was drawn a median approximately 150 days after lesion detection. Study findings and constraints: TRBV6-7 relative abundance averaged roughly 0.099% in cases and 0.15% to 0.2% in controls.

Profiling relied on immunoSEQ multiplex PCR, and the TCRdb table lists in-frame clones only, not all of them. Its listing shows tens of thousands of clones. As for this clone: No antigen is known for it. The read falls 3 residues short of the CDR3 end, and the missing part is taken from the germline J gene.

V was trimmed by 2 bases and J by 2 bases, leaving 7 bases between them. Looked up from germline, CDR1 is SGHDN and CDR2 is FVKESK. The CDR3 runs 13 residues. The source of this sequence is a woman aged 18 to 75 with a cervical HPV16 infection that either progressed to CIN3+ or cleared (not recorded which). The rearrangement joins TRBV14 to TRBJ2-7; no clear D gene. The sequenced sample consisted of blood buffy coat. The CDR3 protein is CASSQLFTYEQYF. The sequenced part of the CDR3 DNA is TGTGCCAGCAGCCAACTGTTTACCTACGAG.